This T cell receptor (beta chain) was recovered during a study of blood T cell repertoires in COVID-19. Overall study: The analysed material was cDNA or gDNA that came from T cells, B-cell-depleted T cells, or PBMCs.

As handled by the study authors: Reference gene primers were amplified, and this amplification served to estimate nucleated cell counts. Assay: immunoSEQ multiplex PCR; the TCRdb copy retains only in-frame clones and omits some. The V and J calls and clone size are taken from that table; D and trimming were inferred from the DNA. The sample has around 100,000 clones; roughly 92% are singletons. This CDR3 comprises 15 residues. The germline V gene encodes CDR1 MNHEY and CDR2 SVGAGI. The junction had 11 bases not matched to a gene; V was cut back by 6 bases and J by 7 bases. Source material: peripheral blood. The receptor's source is a man aged 65 to 79 with acute or convalescent COVID-19. This chain joins TRBV6-5 and TRBJ1-2, with 10 bases fitting TRBD1. Here the CDR3 DNA reads TGTGCCAGCAGAACCTATGGACAGGGGGAACGTGGCTACACCTTC. This translates into CASRTYGQGERGYTF.